Listed here are 20 T cell receptor beta chains from one sample, sequenced in a study of a mutant IDH1 vaccine in newly diagnosed glioma. Regarding time point: week 23, last vaccination. The content of each vaccine dose was 300 ug of mutant IDH1 20-mer peptide, and topical imiquimod accompanied it. These receptors' antigens are unknown. Some clones are missing from TCRdb's copy, which holds only in-frame ones; the method was immunoSEQ multiplex PCR. The sample contains 30,000 to 40,000 clones, roughly 76% of which appear only once. Sequenced here: PBMCs, sampled from a glioma patient whose treatment included an IDH1 peptide vaccine. These receptors all come from a man aged 35 to 55 with glioma.

The J gene is TRBJ1-5, the V gene TRBV2, with D uncertain. V was cut by 3 bases and J by 6 bases, with 15 bases left in between. The CDR3 has 15 residues. In germline, CDR1 is SNHLY, CDR2 FYNNEI. Written as DNA, the CDR3 is TGTGCCAGCAGTGAGGTAGCTTTAGAGCGTCAGCCCCAGCATTTT. This translates into CASSEVALERQPQHF.

The rearrangement joins TRBV7-9 to TRBJ1-4; D is uncertain. V was cut by 0 bases and J by 4 bases, with 6 bases left in between. The CDR3 is 14 amino acids. Germline values: CDR1 SEHNR, CDR2 FQNEAQ (reference sequence). CDR3 nucleotide sequence: TGTGCCAGCAGCTTAGCGCAGTTTAATGAAAAACTGTTTTTT. Protein product: CASSLAQFNEKLFF.

V usage is TRBV5-1 and J usage is TRBJ2-5, with D unresolved. Germline assignment: CDR1 SGHRS and CDR2 YFSETQ. Trimming took off 3 bases at V and 10 bases at J, with 19 bases between the two ends. The CDR3 loop spans 14 amino acids. DNA for the CDR3: TGCGCCAGCAGCTCGCCTCCAGGTTTTCAGATCCAGTACTTC. It yields the protein CASSSPPGFQIQYF.

This clone was seen a single time. The chain carries TRBV5-1 and TRBJ2-3; D is unresolved. Trimming shortened V by 2 bases and J by 2 bases, and 0 bases separated the two germline ends. Germline CDR1 is SGHRS and CDR2 is YFSETQ. This CDR3 comprises 11 residues. CDR3 DNA sequence: TGCGCCAGCAGCTTCACAGATACGCAGTATTTT. This translates into CASSFTDTQYF. The entire variable domain, with the rest obtained from reference TRBV5-1 and TRBJ2-3, is as follows: KAGVTQTPRYLIKTRGQQVTLSCSPISGHRSVSWYQQTPGQGLQFLFEYFSETQRNKGNFPGRFSGRQFSNSRSEMNVSTLELGDSALYLCASSFTDTQYFGPGTRLTVL.

The V call is TRBV19, the J call TRBJ1-5, with no clear D. The CDR3 is 13 residues long. Germline CDR1 is LNHDA and CDR2 is SQIVND (reference sequence). V was trimmed by 3 bases and J by 6 bases, leaving 9 bases between them. CDR3 sequence (DNA): TGTGCCAGTAGTATCCGGGAAACTCAGCCCCAGCATTTT. As protein: CASSIRETQPQHF.

As for this clone: The same CDR3 arises from other DNA sequences in this sample as well. V usage is TRBV30 and J usage is TRBJ2-7; the match to TRBD2 covers 8 bases. Trimming removed 0 bases from V and 6 bases from J; junction bases left unmatched: 1. Germline lookup yields CDR1 GTSNPN and CDR2 SVGIG (reference sequence). The CDR3 extends over 12 amino acids. The CDR3 DNA reads TGTGCCTGGAGTGTACGGGGGGGCGAGCAGTACTTC. The encoded protein is CAWSVRGGEQYF.

The rearrangement uses TRBV29-1 and TRBJ1-2; D perhaps matches TRBD1 (5 bases). The CDR3 has 13 residues. Deletions cut 0 bases from V and 4 bases from J, with 9 bases between. The V gene's germline CDR1 is SQVTM and CDR2 ANQGSEA. The CDR3 is CSVEEGRSYGYTF. Here the CDR3 DNA reads TGCAGCGTTGAAGAGGGACGCAGCTATGGCTACACCTTC.

This clone occurred a few times. J is TRBJ1-1 and V is TRBV28; D is undetermined. The CDR3 has 13 amino acids. Looked up from germline, CDR1 is MDHEN and CDR2 is SYDVKM. Trimming pared 3 bases from V and 11 bases from J, leaving 16 bases between. This CDR3 reads CASSFRFPLLAFF. The CDR3 nucleotides are TGTGCCAGCAGTTTCCGTTTCCCCCTCCTGGCTTTCTTT.

V and J are TRBV5-5 and TRBJ1-1, with 11 bases identical to TRBD1. The germline gives CDR1 SGHKS, CDR2 YYEKEE (reference sequence). The CDR3 has 14 residues. V lost 4 bases, J lost 5 bases, and 4 bases stayed unmatched. The CDR3 here is CASSVDRGPTEAFF. Written as DNA, the CDR3 is TGTGCCAGCAGCGTGGACAGGGGGCCTACTGAAGCTTTCTTT.

This chain connects TRBV6-1 to TRBJ2-7; D unresolved. Germline V gene sequence: CDR1 MNHNS, CDR2 SASEGT. The length of the CDR3 is 12 residues. Trimming left V 2 bases short and J 3 bases short, with 5 bases between. CDR3 residues: CASSELVYEQYF. The DNA for the CDR3 is TGTGCCAGCAGTGAACTCGTCTACGAGCAGTACTTC.

V and J are TRBV7-8 and TRBJ1-5; D remains unclear. Germline CDR1 is SGHVS and CDR2 is FQNEAQ. This CDR3 has 18 amino acids. Deletions cut 1 base from V and 0 bases from J, with 16 bases between. CDR3 sequence reads: CASSLDAIYDNSNQPQHF. Here the CDR3 DNA reads TGTGCCAGCAGCTTAGATGCGATATATGATAATAGCAATCAGCCCCAGCATTTT.

In DNA, the CDR3 is TGTGCCAGCAGTTTGGCCCGGGGTACCGCCGGGGAGCTGTTTTTT. Its protein is CASSLARGTAGELFF. The chain employs TRBV27 and TRBJ2-2; tentatively, D is TRBD2 (5 bases). The germline CDR1 and CDR2 sequences are MNHEY and SMNVEV (reference sequence). The CDR3 extends over 15 amino acids. The ends were cut back, 3 bases at V and 6 bases at J, with 14 bases in the middle.

The V gene is TRBV7-3, the J gene TRBJ2-1; 14 nucleotides agree with TRBD2. Germline V gene sequence: CDR1 SGHTA, CDR2 FQGTGA. Trimming took 5 bases from V and 0 from J; bases not matched to a gene: 6. The CDR3 covers 18 residues. The CDR3 loop reads CASSQTSGRGRSYNEQFF. The CDR3 DNA follows: TGTGCCAGCAGCCAGACTAGCGGGAGGGGGCGCTCCTACAATGAGCAGTTCTTC.

Here the CDR3 reads CASSPYGAEHNEKLFF. The DNA of the CDR3 is TGTGCCAGCAGCCCCTACGGGGCAGAGCATAATGAAAAACTGTTTTTT. V gene TRBV9 combines with J gene TRBJ1-4; TRBD1 is a possible D gene (5 bases). The germline V and J ends were trimmed by 4 bases and 4 bases, with 17 bases remaining between them. CDR3 length equals 16 residues. Germline V gene data show CDR1 as SGDLS and CDR2 as YYNGEE.

Here the CDR3 reads CREVGGLSTDTQYF. CDR3 coding DNA: TGCCGTGAGGTTGGGGGGCTTAGCACAGATACGCAGTATTTT. This rearrangement joins TRBV23-1 to TRBJ2-3; D possibly matches TRBD1 or TRBD2 (6 bases each). TRBV23-1 is noted as an ORF with a role that remains uncertain. The CDR3 loop spans 14 amino acids.

The chain carries TRBV6-1 and TRBJ2-7; tentatively, D is TRBD1 (5 bases). The length of the CDR3 is 14 residues. CDR1 is MNHNS, CDR2 SASEGT, per germline. V was clipped by 4 bases and J by 0 bases, with 10 bases between them. The CDR3 here is CASSVGQFSYEQYF. The CDR3 bases are TGTGCCAGCAGTGTGGGGCAGTTCTCCTACGAGCAGTACTTC.

The chain employs TRBV4-3 and TRBJ2-3, with 7 bases matching TRBD2. CDR1 and CDR2 from the germline V gene are LGHNA and YSLEER. The trim removed 4 bases at V and 6 bases at J, leaving 7 bases unmatched. This CDR3 is built from 14 residues. The CDR3 is CASSPGWGGDTQYF. The DNA for the CDR3 is TGCGCCAGCAGCCCGGGTTGGGGGGGTGATACGCAGTATTTT.

The CDR3 bases are TGTGCCAGCAGCTTATCTCGGACAGGGGCCGGTGGCTACACCTTC. Translating it yields CASSLSRTGAGGYTF. V and J are TRBV7-9 and TRBJ1-2; TRBD1 matches at 9 bases. This CDR3 region has 15 residues. The junction had 8 bases not matched to a gene; V was cut back by 2 bases and J by 7 bases. Germline lookup yields CDR1 SEHNR and CDR2 FQNEAQ (reference sequence).

V is TRBV6-6 and J is TRBJ2-5, with 8 bases matching TRBD1. From germline, CDR1 is MNHNY and CDR2 SVGAGI (reference sequence). J gave up 5 bases and V 5 bases, and 4 bases lay outside the gene matches. The CDR3 has 13 amino acids. CDR3 sequence reads: CASSNRGRETQYF. CDR3 nucleotides: TGTGCCAGCAGTAACAGGGGGAGGGAGACCCAGTACTTC.

This chain links TRBV4-1 with TRBJ2-1, with TRBD2 matching 7 bases. There are 16 residues in the CDR3. Germline V CDR1 and CDR2: MGHRA, YSYEKL. V lost 0 bases to trimming and J lost 0 bases; unmatched junction nucleotides: 2. CDR3 nucleotides: TGCGCCAGCAGCCAAGAGCGGACTAGCTCCTACAATGAGCAGTTCTTC. The encoded protein is CASSQERTSSYNEQFF.